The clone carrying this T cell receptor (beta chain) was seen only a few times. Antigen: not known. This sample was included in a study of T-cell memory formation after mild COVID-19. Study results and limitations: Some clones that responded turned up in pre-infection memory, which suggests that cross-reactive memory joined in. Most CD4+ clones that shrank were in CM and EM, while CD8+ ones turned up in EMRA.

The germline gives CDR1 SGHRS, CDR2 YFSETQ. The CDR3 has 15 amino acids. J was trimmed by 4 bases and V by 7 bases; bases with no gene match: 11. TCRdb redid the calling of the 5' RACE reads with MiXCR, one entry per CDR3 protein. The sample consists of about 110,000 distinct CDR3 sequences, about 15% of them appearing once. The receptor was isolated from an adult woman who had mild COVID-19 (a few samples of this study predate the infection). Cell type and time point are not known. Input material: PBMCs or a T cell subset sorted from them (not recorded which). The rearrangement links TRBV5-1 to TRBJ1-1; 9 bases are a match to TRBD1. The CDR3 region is CASRDSQGAGTEAFF. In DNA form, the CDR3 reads TGCGCCAGCCGAGACTCACAGGGGGCAGGCACTGAAGCTTTCTTT. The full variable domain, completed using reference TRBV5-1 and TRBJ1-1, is KAGVTQTPRYLIKTRGQQVTLSCSPISGHRSVSWYQQTPGQGLQFLFEYFSETQRNKGNFPGRFSGRQFSNSRSEMNVSTLELGDSALYLCASRDSQGAGTEAFFGQGTRLTVV.